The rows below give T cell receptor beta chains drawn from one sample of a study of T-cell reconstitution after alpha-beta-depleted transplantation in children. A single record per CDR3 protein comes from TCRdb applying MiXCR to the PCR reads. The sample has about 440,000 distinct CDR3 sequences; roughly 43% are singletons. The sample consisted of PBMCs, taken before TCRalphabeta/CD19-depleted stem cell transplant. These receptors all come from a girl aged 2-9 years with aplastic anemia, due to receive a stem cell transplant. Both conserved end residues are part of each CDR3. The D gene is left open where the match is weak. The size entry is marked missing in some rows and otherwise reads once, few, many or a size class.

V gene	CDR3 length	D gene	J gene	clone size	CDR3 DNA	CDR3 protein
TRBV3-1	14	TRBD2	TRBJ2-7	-	TGTGCCAGCAGTCGACTAGCGGGAACCTACGAGCAGTACTTC	CASSRLAGTYEQYF
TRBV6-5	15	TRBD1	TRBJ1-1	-	TGTGCCAGCAGTTACTCGGACAGGGCGGGGGCTGAAGCTTTCTTT	CASSYSDRAGAEAFF
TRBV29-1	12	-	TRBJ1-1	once	TGCAGCGTTGAGAGGGGAGGAGTTGAAGCTTTCTTT	CSVERGGVEAFF
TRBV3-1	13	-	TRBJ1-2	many	TGTGCCAGCAGCCAAGGTAACGACTATGGCTACACCTTC	CASSQGNDYGYTF
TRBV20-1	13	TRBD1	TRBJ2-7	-	TGCAGTGCTAGCGAGACAGGGGGTGGAGAGCAGTACTTC	CSASETGGGEQYF
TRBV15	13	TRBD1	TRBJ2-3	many	TGTGCCACCAGCATCTACAGGGGAGATACGCAGTATTTT	CATSIYRGDTQYF
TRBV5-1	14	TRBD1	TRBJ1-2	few	TGCGCCAGCAGCGCGGGACAGGGGGGAAGTGGCTACACCTTC	CASSAGQGGSGYTF
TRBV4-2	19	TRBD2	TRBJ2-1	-	TGTGCCAGCAGCCTCCATCGGACTAGCGGGATGGGCACCTACAATGAGCAGTTCTTC	CASSLHRTSGMGTYNEQFF
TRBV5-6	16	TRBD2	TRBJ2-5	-	TGTGCCAGCAGCTTGGTTCCGGGACTAGCTATGGGGACCCAGTACTTC	CASSLVPGLAMGTQYF
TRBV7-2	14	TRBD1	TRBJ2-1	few	TGTGCCAGCAGCCTGGAGACAGGGGGCAATGAGCAGTTCTTC	CASSLETGGNEQFF
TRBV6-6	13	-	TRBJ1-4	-	TGTGCCAGCACACCGGGGCTTAATGAAAAACTGTTTTTT	CASTPGLNEKLFF
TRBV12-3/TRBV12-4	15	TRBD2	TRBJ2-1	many	TGTGCCACCAGGACTAGCGTCCCTCTCCACCCGGCGCAGTTCTTC	CATRTSVPLHPAQFF
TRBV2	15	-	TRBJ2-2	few	TGTGCCAGCAGTTCCGGACGGGTATCGCCCGGGGAGCTGTTTTTT	CASSSGRVSPGELFF
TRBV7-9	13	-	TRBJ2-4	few	TGTGCCAGCACGGAACTAGCCAAAAACATTCAGTACTTC	CASTELAKNIQYF
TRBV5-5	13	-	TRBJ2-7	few	TGTGCCAGCAGCTTGGCCTCAGGAGGCGAGCAGTACTTC	CASSLASGGEQYF
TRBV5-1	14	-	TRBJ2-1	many	TGCGCCAGCAGCCCCGGACAGGGAGGGTTGGAGCAGTTCTTC	CASSPGQGGLEQFF
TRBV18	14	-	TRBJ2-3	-	TGTGCCAGCTCATCCGACATACGGCCAGATACGCAGTATTTT	CASSSDIRPDTQYF
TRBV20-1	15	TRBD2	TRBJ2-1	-	TGCAGTGCCACCGGGACTAGCGGGAGAGGCAATGAGCAGTTCTTC	CSATGTSGRGNEQFF
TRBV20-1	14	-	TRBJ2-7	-	TGCAGTGCTACCTCCGGGACTCCTCCCTACGAGCAGTACTTC	CSATSGTPPYEQYF
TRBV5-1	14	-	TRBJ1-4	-	TGCGCCAGCAGCTTGGAGGCCTCGGATGAAAAACTGTTTTTT	CASSLEASDEKLFF
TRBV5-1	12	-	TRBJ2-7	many	TGCGCCAGCAGCTTGGGGAGGGACGAGCAGTACTTC	CASSLGRDEQYF
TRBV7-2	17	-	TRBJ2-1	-	TGTGCCAGCAGCATCGCGTCAGGGCCAGGCTCCTACAATGAGCAGTTCTTC	CASSIASGPGSYNEQFF
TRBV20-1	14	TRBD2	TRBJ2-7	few	TGCAGTGCCTCTGGGACTAGCGGGACTTACGAGCAGTACTTC	CSASGTSGTYEQYF
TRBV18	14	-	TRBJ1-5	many	TGTGCCAGCTCACCAGATCTCGGCAATCAGCCCCAGCATTTT	CASSPDLGNQPQHF
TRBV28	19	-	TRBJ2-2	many	TGTGCCAGCAGTTTATCGGAGGGGGCCCTACCGGGCTTAACCGGGGAGCTGTTTTTT	CASSLSEGALPGLTGELFF
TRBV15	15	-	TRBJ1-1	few	TGTGCCACCAGCAGAGCTCGCCGAGGTGGCACTGAAGCTTTCTTT	CATSRARRGGTEAFF
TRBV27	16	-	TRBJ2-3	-	TGTGCCAGCAGACAAGGAATGGACTCACCCATGGATACGCAGTATTTT	CASRQGMDSPMDTQYF
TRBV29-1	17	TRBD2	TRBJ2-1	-	TGCAGCCCCCTAGGGGGGACTAGCGGGAGGATCGACAATGAGCAGTTCTTC	CSPLGGTSGRIDNEQFF
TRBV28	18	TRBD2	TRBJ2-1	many	TGTGCCAGCAGCGGGGAGGGCGCGGGTCTTTCCTTTTACAATGAGCAGTTCTTC	CASSGEGAGLSFYNEQFF
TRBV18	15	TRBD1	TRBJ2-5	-	TGTGCCAGCTCACACGATCCTACAGGGGTAGAGACCCAGTACTTC	CASSHDPTGVETQYF
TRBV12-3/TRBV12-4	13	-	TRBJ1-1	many	TGTGCCAGCAGTTTAGCCATGAACACTGAAGCTTTCTTT	CASSLAMNTEAFF
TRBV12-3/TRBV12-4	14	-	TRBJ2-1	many	TGTGCCAGCGGGATTTCGACTCTTCGTACTGAGCAGTTCTTC	CASGISTLRTEQFF
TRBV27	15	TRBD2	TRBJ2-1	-	TGTGCCAGCAGTTTAAGGGCTAGCGGGGGGAATGAGCAGTTCTTC	CASSLRASGGNEQFF
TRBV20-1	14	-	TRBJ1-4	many	TGCAGTGCTGCAGGCGATGCAACTAATGAAAAACTGTTTTTT	CSAAGDATNEKLFF
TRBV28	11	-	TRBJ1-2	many	TGTGCCAGCAGTTTTAGGGGGGGCTACACCTTC	CASSFRGGYTF
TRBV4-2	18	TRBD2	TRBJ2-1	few	TGTGCCAGCAGCCCTTGGGCTAGCGGGGTGGGGTCCTACAATGAGCAGTTCTTC	CASSPWASGVGSYNEQFF
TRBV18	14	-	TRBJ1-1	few	TGTGCCAGCTCATTCTCGCCGGGATCGGATGAAGCTTTCTTT	CASSFSPGSDEAFF
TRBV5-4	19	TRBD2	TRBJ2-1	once	TGTGCCAGCAGCTTATTGTGGACTAGCGGGGGGGCCCCAGACAATGAGCAGTTCTTC	CASSLLWTSGGAPDNEQFF
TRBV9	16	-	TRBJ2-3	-	TGTGCCAGCAGCTCAAGTTGGGGGATCCGCACAGATACGCAGTATTTT	CASSSSWGIRTDTQYF
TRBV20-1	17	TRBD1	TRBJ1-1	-	TGCAGTGCTAGAGACCGATTTAGGACAGGGAGGAACACTGAAGCTTTCTTT	CSARDRFRTGRNTEAFF
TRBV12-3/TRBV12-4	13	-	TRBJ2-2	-	TGTGCCAGCAGCCGGGACTTCTCGGGGGAGCTGTTTTTT	CASSRDFSGELFF
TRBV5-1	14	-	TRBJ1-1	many	TGCGCCAGCAGACGGGGAGAGTTGAACACTGAAGCTTTCTTT	CASRRGELNTEAFF
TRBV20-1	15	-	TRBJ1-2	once	TGCAGTGCTAGAGCTACAGGTCGGGGGGCCAATGGCTACACCTTC	CSARATGRGANGYTF
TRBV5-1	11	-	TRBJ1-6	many	TGCGCCAGCAGCTTCCATTCACCCCTCCACTTT	CASSFHSPLHF
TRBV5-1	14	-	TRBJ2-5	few	TGCGCCAGCAGGTTGATGGGGGACCAAGAGACCCAGTACTTC	CASRLMGDQETQYF
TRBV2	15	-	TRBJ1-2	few	TGTGCCAGCAGTGAACGCGGCAGCCCCCTCTATGGCTACACCTTC	CASSERGSPLYGYTF
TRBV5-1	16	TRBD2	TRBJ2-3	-	TGCGCCAGCAGCCCCGCTATGACTAGCGGCACAGATACGCAGTATTTT	CASSPAMTSGTDTQYF
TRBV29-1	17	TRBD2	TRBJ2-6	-	TGCAGCGTGGCCGGGACTAGCGAAGTTTCTGGGGCCAACGTCCTGACTTTC	CSVAGTSEVSGANVLTF
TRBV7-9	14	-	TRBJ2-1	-	TGTGCCAGCAGCCCTCGAGAGGACTACAATGAGCAGTTCTTC	CASSPREDYNEQFF
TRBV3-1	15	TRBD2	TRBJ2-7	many	TGTGCCAGCAGCCGGGGACTAGCGGGAGTCTACGAGCAGTACTTC	CASSRGLAGVYEQYF
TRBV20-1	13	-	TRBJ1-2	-	TGCAGTGCTAGAGAACCGGACATCTATGGCTACACCTTC	CSAREPDIYGYTF
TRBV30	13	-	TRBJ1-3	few	TGTGCCTGTGTTTCTCACTCTGGAAACACCATATATTTT	CACVSHSGNTIYF
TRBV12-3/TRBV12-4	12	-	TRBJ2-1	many	TGTGCCAGCAGTCCTTCCGGGAATGAGCAGTTCTTC	CASSPSGNEQFF